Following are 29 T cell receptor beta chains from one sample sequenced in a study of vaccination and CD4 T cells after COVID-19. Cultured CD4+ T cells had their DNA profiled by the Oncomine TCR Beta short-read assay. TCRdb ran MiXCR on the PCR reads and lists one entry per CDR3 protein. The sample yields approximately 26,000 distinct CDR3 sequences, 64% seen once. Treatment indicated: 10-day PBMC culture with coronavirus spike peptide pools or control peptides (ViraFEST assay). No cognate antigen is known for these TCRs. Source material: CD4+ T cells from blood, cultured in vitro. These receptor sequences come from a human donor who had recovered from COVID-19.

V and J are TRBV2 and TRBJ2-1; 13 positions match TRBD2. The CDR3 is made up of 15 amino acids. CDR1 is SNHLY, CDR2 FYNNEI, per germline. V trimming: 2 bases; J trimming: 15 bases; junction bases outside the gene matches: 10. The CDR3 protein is CASSETRGLAGLMFF. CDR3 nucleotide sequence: TGTGCCAGCAGTGAAACCAGGGGACTAGCGGGACTAATGTTCTTC. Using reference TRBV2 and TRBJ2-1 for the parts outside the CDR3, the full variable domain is EPEVTQTPSHQVTQMGQEVILRCVPISNHLYFYWYRQILGQKVEFLVSFYNNEISEKSEIFDDQFSVERPDGSNFTLKIRSTKLEDSAMYFCASSETRGLAGLMFFGPGTRLTVL.

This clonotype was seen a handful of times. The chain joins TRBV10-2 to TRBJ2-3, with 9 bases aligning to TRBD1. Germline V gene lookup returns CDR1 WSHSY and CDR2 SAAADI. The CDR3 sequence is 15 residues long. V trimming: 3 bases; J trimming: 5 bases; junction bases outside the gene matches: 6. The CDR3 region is CASSEIQGAGDTQYF. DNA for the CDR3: TGCGCCAGCAGTGAAATACAGGGGGCAGGAGATACGCAGTATTTT.

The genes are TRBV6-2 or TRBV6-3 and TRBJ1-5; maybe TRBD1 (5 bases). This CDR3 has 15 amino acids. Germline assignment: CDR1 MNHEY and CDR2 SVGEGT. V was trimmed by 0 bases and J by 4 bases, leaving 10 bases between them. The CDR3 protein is CASSYSGAANQPQHF. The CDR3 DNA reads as TGTGCCAGCAGTTACTCAGGGGCGGCAAATCAGCCCCAGCATTTT.

The CDR3 reads CASSQVGWGTGELFF. The CDR3 coding sequence is TGCGCCAGCAGCCAAGTGGGGTGGGGGACCGGGGAGCTGTTTTTT. The rearrangement links TRBV4-3 to TRBJ2-2; TRBD1 or TRBD2 may be the D gene (5 bases each). The germline gives CDR1 LGHNA, CDR2 YSLEER. The CDR3 extends over 15 amino acids. Trimming cost V 1 base and J 5 bases, with 11 bases left between them.

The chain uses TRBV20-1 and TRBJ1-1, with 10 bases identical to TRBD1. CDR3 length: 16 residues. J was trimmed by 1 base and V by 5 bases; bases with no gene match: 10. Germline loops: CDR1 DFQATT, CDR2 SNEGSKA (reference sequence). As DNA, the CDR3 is TGCAGTGCTCTATCCGGGACAGGGGTTTCGAACACTGAAGCTTTCTTT. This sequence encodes CSALSGTGVSNTEAFF.

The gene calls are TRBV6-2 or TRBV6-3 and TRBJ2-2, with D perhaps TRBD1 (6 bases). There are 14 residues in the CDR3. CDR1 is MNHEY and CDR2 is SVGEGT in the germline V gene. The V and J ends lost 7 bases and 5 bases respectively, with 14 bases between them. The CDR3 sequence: CASILAGQTGELFF. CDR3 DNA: TGTGCCAGCATTCTGGCCGGACAGACCGGGGAGCTGTTTTTT.

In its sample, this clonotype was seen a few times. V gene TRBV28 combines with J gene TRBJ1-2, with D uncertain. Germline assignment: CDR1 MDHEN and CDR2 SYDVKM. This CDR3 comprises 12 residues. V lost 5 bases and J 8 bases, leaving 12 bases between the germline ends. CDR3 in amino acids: CASSPRVGGYTF. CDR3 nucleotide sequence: TGTGCCAGCAGTCCAAGGGTAGGGGGCTACACCTTC.

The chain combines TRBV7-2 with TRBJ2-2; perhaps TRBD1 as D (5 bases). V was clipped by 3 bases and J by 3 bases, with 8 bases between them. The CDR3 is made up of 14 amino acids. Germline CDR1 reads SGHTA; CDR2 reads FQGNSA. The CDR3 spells CASSFARDTGELFF. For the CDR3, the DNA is TGTGCCAGCAGCTTTGCCAGGGACACCGGGGAGCTGTTTTTT. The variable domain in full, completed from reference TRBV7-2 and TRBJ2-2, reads GAGVSQSPSNKVTEKGKDVELRCDPISGHTALYWYRQSLGQGLEFLIYFQGNSAPDKSGLPSDRFSAERTGGSVSTLTIQRTQQEDSAVYLCASSFARDTGELFFGEGSRLTVL.

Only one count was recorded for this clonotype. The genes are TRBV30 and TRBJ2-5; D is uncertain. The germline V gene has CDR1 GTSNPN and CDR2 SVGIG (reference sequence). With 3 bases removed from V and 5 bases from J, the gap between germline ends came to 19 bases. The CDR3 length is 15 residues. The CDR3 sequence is CAWRTGYIAGETQYF. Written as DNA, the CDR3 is TGTGCCTGGAGGACGGGCTATATAGCAGGCGAGACCCAGTACTTC.

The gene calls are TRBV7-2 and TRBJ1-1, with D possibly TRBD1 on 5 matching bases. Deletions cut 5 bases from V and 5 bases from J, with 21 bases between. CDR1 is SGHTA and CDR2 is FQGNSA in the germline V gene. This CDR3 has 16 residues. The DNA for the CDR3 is TGTGCCAGCAGCCGTCTGGTGCCAGGGACTAGTACTGAAGCTTTCTTT. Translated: CASSRLVPGTSTEAFF. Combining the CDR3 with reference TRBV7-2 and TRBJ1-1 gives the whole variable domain GAGVSQSPSNKVTEKGKDVELRCDPISGHTALYWYRQSLGQGLEFLIYFQGNSAPDKSGLPSDRFSAERTGGSVSTLTIQRTQQEDSAVYLCASSRLVPGTSTEAFFGQGTRLTVV.

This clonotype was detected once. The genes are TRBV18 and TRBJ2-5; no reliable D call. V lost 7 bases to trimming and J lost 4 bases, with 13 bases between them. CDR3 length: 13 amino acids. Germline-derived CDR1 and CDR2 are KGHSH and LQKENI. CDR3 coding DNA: TGTGCCAGCTTAACGACGGGTGTAGAGACCCAGTACTTC. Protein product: CASLTTGVETQYF.

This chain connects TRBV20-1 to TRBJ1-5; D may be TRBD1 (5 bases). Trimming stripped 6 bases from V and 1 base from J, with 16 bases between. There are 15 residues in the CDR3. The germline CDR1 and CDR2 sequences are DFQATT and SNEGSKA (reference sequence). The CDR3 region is CSAKDIPTSNQPQHF. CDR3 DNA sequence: TGCAGTGCCAAGGACATACCTACAAGCAATCAGCCCCAGCATTTT.

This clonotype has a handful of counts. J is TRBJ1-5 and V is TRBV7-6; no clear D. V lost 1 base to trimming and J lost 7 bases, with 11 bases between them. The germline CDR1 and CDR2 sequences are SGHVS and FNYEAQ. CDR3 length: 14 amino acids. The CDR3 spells CASSLDEGNQPQHF. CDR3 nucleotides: TGTGCCAGCAGCTTAGATGAGGGAAACCAGCCCCAGCATTTT.

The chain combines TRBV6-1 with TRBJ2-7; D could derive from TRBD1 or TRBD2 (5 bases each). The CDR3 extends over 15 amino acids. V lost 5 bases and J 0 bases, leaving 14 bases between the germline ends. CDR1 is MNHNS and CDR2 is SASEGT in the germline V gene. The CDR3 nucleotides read TGTGCCAGCAGTCTTTCCGGGGCCCTCTCCTACGAGCAGTACTTC. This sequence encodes CASSLSGALSYEQYF.

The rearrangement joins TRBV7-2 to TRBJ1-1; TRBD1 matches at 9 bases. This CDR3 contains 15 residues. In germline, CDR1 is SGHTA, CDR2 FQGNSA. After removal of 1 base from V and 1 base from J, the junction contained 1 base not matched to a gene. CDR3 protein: CASSLGTGANTEAFF. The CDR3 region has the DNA TGTGCCAGCAGCTTAGGGACAGGGGCGAACACTGAAGCTTTCTTT.

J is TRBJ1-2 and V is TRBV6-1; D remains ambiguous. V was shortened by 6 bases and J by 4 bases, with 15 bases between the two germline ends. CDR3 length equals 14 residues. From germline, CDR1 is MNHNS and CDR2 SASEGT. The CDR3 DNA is TGTGCCAGCAGGACGGACGGCAGCCTCTATGGCTACACCTTC. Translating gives CASRTDGSLYGYTF.

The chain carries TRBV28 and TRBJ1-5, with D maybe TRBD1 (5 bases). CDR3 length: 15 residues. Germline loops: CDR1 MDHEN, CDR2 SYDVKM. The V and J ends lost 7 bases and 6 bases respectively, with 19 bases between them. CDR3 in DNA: TGTGCCAGCACCGTCTCGGGGGGGTTAACTCAGCCCCAGCATTTT. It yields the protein CASTVSGGLTQPQHF.

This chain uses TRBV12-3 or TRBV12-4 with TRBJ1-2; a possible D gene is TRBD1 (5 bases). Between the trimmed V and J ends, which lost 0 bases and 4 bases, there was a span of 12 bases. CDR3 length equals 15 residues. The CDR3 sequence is CASSLATGLGYGYTF. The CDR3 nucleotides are TGTGCCAGCAGTTTAGCCACAGGACTGGGCTATGGCTACACCTTC.

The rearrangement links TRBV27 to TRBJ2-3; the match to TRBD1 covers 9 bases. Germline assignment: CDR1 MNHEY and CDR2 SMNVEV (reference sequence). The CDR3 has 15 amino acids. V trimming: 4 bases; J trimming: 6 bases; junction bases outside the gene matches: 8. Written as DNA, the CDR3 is TGTGCCAGCAGTTCACAGGGGGCGGGACGGGATACGCAGTATTTT. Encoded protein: CASSSQGAGRDTQYF.

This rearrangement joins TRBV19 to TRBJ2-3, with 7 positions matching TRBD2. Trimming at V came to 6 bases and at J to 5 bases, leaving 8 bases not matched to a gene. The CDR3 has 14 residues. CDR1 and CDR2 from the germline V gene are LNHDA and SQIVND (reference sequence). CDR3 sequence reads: CASSPFGRGDTQYF. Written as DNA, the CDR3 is TGTGCCAGTAGCCCCTTTGGGAGGGGAGATACGCAGTATTTT.

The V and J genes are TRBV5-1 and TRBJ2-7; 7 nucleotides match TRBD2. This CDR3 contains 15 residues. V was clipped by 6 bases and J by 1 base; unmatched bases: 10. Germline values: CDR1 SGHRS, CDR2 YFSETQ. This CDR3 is CASNLPGLLSYEQYF. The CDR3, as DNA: TGCGCCAGCAACTTACCGGGACTACTATCCTACGAGCAGTACTTC.

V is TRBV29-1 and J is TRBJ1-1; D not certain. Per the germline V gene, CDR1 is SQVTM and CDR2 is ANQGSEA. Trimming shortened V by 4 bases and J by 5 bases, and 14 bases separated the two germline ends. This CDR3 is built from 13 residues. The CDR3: CSVVAQWGTEAFF. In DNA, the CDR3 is TGCAGCGTTGTAGCACAATGGGGTACTGAAGCTTTCTTT.

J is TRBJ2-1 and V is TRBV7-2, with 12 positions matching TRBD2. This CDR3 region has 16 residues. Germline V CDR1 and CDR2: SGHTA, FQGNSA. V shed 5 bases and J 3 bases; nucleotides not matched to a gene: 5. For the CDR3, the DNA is TGTGCCAGCAGCACAAAGACTAGCGGGAGCTACAATGAGCAGTTCTTC. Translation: CASSTKTSGSYNEQFF.

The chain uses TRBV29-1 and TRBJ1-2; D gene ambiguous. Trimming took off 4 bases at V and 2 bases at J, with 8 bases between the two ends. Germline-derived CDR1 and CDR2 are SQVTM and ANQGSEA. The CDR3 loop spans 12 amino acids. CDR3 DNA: TGCAGCGTTGTACTAGGCAACTATGGCTACACCTTC. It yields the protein CSVVLGNYGYTF.

The CDR3, as DNA: TGTGCCAGCAGCTTATCCAGGGAGGCTGAAGCTTTCTTT. This translates into CASSLSREAEAFF. The chain couples TRBV7-9 to TRBJ1-1; D possibly corresponds to TRBD1 (5 bases). This CDR3 is 13 amino acids long. With 2 bases removed from V and 6 bases from J, the gap between germline ends came to 10 bases. Germline CDR1 and CDR2: SEHNR and FQNEAQ (reference sequence).

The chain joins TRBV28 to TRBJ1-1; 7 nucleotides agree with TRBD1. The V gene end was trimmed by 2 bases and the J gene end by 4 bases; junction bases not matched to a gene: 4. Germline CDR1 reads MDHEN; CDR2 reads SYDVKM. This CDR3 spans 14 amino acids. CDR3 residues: CASSLDRVSTEAFF. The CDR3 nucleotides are TGTGCCAGCAGTTTAGACAGGGTGAGCACTGAAGCTTTCTTT.

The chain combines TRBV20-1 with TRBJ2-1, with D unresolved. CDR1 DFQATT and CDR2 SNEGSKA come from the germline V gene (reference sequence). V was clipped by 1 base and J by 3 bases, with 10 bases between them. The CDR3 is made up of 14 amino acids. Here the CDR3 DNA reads TGCAGTGCTAGAGGACTTCCCAACTACAATGAGCAGTTCTTC. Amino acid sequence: CSARGLPNYNEQFF.

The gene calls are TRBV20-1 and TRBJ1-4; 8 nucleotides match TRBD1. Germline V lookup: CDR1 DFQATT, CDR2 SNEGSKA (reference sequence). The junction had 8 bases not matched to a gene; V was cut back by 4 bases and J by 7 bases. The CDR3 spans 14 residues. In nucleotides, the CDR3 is TGCAGTGCTACCCGGACAGGGAGAGGTGAAAAACTGTTTTTT. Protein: CSATRTGRGEKLFF.

The CDR3 here is CASSLVRETQYF. DNA for the CDR3: TGTGCCAGCAGCCTGGTTCGGGAGACCCAGTACTTC. This sequence joins TRBV7-2 and TRBJ2-5; D remains ambiguous. CDR3 length: 12 amino acids. With 5 bases removed from V and 5 bases from J, the gap between germline ends came to 9 bases. CDR1 and CDR2 from the germline V gene are SGHTA and FQGNSA.